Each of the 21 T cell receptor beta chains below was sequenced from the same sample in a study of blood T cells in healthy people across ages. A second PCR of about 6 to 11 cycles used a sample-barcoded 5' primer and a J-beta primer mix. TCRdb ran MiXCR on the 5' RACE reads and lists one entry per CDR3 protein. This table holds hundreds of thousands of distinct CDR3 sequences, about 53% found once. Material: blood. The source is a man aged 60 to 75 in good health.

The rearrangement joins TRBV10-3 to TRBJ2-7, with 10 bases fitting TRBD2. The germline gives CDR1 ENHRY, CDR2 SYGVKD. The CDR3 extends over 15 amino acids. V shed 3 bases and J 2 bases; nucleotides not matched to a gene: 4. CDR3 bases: TGTGCCATCAGTGAAGGTAGCGGGGGGACCTACGAGCAGTACTTC. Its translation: CAISEGSGGTYEQYF.

CDR3 sequence reads: CASSSTNYGYTF. In nucleotides, the CDR3 is TGTGCCAGCAGCTCCACTAACTATGGCTACACCTTC. The V and J genes are TRBV3-1 and TRBJ1-2, with D hard to call. There are 12 residues in the CDR3. V was cut by 5 bases and J by 0 bases, with 4 bases left in between. CDR1 is LGHDT, CDR2 YNNKEL, per germline (reference sequence).

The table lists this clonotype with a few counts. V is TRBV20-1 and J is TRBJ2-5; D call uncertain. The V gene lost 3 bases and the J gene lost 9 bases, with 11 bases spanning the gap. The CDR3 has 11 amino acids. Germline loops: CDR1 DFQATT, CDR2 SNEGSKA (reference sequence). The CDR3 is CSARARLAQYF. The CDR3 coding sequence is TGCAGTGCTAGGGCCCGGCTTGCCCAGTACTTC.

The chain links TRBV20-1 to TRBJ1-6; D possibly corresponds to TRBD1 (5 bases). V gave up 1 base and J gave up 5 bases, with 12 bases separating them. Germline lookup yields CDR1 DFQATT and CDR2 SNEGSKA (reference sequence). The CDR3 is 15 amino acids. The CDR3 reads CSARAGTANNSPLHF. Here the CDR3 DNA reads TGCAGTGCTAGAGCCGGGACTGCAAATAATTCACCCCTCCACTTT.

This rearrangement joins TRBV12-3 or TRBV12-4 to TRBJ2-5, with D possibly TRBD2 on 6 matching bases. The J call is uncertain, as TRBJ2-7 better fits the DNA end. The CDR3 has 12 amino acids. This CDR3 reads CASSFGLLEQYF. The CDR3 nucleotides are TGTGCCAGCAGTTTTGGACTACTCGAGCAGTACTTC.

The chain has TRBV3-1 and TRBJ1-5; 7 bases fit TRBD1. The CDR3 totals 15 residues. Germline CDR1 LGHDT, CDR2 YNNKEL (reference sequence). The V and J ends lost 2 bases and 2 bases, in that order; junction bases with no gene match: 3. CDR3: CASSQRQGRNQPQHF. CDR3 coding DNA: TGTGCCAGCAGCCAAAGACAGGGTCGCAATCAGCCCCAGCATTTT. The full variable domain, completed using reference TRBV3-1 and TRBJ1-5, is DTAVSQTPKYLVTQMGNDKSIKCEQNLGHDTMYWYKQDSKKFLKIMFSYNNKELIINETVPNRFSPKSPDKAHLNLHINSLELGDSAVYFCASSQRQGRNQPQHFGDGTRLSIL.

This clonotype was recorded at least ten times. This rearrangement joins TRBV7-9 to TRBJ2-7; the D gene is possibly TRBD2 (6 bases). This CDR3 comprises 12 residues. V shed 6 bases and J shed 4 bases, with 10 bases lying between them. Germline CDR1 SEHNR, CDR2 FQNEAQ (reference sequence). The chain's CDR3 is CASSPRGYEQYF. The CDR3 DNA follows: TGTGCCAGCAGTCCCCGGGGGTACGAGCAGTACTTC.

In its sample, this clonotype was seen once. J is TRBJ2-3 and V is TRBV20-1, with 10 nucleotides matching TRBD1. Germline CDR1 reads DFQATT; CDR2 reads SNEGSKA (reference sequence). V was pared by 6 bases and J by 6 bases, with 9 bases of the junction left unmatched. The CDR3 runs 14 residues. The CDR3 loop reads CSADGQGGLDTQYF. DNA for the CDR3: TGCAGTGCAGACGGACAGGGGGGCTTGGATACGCAGTATTTT.

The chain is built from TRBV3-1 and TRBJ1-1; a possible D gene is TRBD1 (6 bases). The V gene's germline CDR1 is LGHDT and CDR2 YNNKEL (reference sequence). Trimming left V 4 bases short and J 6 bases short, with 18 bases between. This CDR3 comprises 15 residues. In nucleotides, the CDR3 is TGTGCCAGCAGCCGGCCCGGGAGAAAGGGGGCTGAAGCTTTCTTT. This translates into CASSRPGRKGAEAFF.

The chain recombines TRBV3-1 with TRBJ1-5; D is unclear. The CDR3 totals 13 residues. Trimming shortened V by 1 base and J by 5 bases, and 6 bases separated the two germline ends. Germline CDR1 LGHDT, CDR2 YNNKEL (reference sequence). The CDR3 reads CASSQVLYQPQHF. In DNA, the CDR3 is TGTGCCAGCAGCCAAGTCCTCTATCAGCCCCAGCATTTT.

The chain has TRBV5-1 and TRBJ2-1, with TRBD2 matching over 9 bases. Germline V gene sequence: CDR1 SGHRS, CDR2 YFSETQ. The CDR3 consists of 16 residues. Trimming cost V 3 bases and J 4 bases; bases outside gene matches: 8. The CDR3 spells CASSWRSGGQYNEQFF. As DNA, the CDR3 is TGCGCCAGCAGCTGGAGGAGCGGGGGGCAATACAATGAGCAGTTCTTC.

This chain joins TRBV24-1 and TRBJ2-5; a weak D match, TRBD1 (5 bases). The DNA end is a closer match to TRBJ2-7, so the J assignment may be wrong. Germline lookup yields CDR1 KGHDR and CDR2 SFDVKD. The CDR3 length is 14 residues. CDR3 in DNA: TGTGCCACCAGTGCCCAAGGGGAACCCTACGAGCAGTACTTC. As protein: CATSAQGEPYEQYF.

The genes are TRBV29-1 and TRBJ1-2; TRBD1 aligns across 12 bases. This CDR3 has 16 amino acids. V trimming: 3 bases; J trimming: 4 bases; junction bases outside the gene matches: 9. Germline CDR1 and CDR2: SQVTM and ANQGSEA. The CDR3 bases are TGCAGCGTTGATAAAGCCGGGACAGGGGGCGGCTATGGCTACACCTTC. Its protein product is CSVDKAGTGGGYGYTF.

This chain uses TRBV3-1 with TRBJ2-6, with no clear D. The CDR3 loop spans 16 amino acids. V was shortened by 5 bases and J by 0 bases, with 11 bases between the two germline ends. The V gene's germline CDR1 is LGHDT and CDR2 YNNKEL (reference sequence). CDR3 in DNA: TGTGCCAGCAGCTCGATGCTGATCTCTGGGGCCAACGTCCTGACTTTC. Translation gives CASSSMLISGANVLTF. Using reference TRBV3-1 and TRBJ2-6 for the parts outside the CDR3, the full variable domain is DTAVSQTPKYLVTQMGNDKSIKCEQNLGHDTMYWYKQDSKKFLKIMFSYNNKELIINETVPNRFSPKSPDKAHLNLHINSLELGDSAVYFCASSSMLISGANVLTFGAGSRLTVL.

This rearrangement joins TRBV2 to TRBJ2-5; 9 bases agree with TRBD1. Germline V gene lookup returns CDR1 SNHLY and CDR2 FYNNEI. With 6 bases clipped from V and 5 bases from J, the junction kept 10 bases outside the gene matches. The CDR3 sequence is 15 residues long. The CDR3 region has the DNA TGTGCCAGCAGCCGACAGGGGGTTATAGCGGAGACCCAGTACTTC. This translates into CASSRQGVIAETQYF.

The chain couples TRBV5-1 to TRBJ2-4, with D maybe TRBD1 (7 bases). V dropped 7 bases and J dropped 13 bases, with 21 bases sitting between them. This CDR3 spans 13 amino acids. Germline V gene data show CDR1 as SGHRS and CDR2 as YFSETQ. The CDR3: CASGIDRDSEQYF. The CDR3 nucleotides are TGCGCCAGCGGCATAGACAGGGACTCGGAGCAGTACTTC.

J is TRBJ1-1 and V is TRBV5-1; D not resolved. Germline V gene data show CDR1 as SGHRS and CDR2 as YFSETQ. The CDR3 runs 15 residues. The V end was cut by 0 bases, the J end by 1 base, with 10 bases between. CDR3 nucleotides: TGCGCCAGCAGCTTGGCCGGTGGGCCGAACACTGAAGCTTTCTTT. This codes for CASSLAGGPNTEAFF.

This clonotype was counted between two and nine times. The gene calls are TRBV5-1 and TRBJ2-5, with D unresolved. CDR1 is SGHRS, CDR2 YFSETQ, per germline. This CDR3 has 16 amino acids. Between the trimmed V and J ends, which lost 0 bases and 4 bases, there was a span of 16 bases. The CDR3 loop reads CASSLANAGVGETQYF. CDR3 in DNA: TGCGCCAGCAGCTTGGCCAATGCTGGGGTCGGAGAGACCCAGTACTTC.

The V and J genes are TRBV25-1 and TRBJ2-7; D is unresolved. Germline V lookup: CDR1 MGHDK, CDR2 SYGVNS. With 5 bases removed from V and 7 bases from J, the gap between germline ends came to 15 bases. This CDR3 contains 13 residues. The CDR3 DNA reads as TGTGCCAGCAGTAGAAGACCGAGCAATGAGCAGTACTTC. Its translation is CASSRRPSNEQYF.

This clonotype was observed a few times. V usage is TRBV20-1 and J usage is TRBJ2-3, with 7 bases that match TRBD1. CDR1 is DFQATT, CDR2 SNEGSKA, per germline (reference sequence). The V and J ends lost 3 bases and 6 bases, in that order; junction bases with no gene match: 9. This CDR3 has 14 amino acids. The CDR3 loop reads CSASNPGGVDTQYF. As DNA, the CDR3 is TGCAGTGCTAGTAATCCAGGGGGAGTGGATACGCAGTATTTT.

CDR3 residues: CASSSTGGTSTDTQYF. CDR3 bases: TGCGCCAGCAGCTCAACCGGGGGGACAAGCACAGATACGCAGTATTTT. The chain employs TRBV5-1 and TRBJ2-3; weak D call: TRBD2 (7 bases). Germline loops: CDR1 SGHRS, CDR2 YFSETQ. Trimming stripped 3 bases from V and 0 bases from J, with 14 bases between. This CDR3 is 16 amino acids long.